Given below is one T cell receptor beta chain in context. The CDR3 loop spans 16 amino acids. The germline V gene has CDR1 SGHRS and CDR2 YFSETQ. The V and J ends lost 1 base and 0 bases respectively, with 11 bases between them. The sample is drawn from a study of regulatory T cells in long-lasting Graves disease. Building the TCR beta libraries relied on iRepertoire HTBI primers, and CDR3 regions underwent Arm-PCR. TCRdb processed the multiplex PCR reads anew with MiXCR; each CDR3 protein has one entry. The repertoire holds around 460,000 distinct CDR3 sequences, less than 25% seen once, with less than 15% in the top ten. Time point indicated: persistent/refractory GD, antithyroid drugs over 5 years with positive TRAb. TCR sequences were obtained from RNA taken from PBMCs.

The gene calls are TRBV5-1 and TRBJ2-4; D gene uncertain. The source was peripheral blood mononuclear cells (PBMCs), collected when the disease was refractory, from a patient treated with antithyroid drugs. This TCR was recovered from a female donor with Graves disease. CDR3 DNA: TGCGCCAGCAGCTTGTCCGGGTCCCTAGCCAAAAACATTCAGTACTTC. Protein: CASSLSGSLAKNIQYF. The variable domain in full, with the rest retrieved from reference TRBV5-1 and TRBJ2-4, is KAGVTQTPRYLIKTRGQQVTLSCSPISGHRSVSWYQQTPGQGLQFLFEYFSETQRNKGNFPGRFSGRQFSNSRSEMNVSTLELGDSALYLCASSLSGSLAKNIQYFGAGTRLSVL.